This section outlines one TCR beta chain sequence together with its context. There is no known antigen for this receptor. Within one base of it there is no much larger clone, and no base qualities were kept. The cohort consisted of 670 or so healthy bone marrow donors. Cohort members were all nominally healthy when sampled, although unrecorded immune exposures were likely present. CMV serostatus was recorded as positive for almost 300 and negative for about half of the roughly 700 cohort members, whereas no CMV serostatus was recorded for the donor in question. Every donor gave a peripheral blood sample, and the peripheral blood mononuclear cells from that sample were used for TCR beta sequencing. The Qiagen DNeasy Blood Extraction Kit was used to extract genomic DNA from the blood cell samples. Libraries were made using the immunoSEQ multiplex PCR assay. The multiplex PCR relied on a mix of 60 forward primers for TCR Vbeta segments and 13 reverse primers for TCR Jbeta segments. Amplification of the CDR3 region of rearranged TCR beta genes was performed with a multiplex PCR assay on genomic DNA. The Illumina HiSeq System was used to sequence the amplified TCR beta libraries as 87-base-pair reads. In the authors' own workflow: Across the 666 repertoires, a later analysis counted tens of millions of unique TCR beta chains, around 10 million of which were shared by at least two donors. Raw reads were error-corrected and collapsed into unique sequences by a nearest-neighbor algorithm in which closely related sequences were merged to remove PCR and sequencing errors. V, D and J gene segments were assigned by aligning CDR3 sequences to IMGT reference sequences. For a sequence to be retained, a match of at least six nucleotides to both a V gene segment and a J gene segment was required. A rearrangement counted as productive if the CDR3 had no stop codons and remained in frame with V and J, and every other rearrangement counted as non-productive. CDR3 was defined by IMGT convention, running from the second conserved V-encoded cysteine to the conserved J-encoded phenylalanine. Sequences without an unambiguous match to a single V gene segment were excluded from the earlier analysis of approximately 600 of the donors. An earlier analysis of under 750 of the donors called V segments functional above 56.7% productive rearrangements and segregating when the between-donor standard deviation exceeded 5%. A statistical classification framework was built to diagnose cytomegalovirus status from the catalog of TCR beta chain sequences. In a later analysis, V and J genes were assigned by comparing TCR nucleotide sequences against IMGT/GENE-DB human TR gene sequences. The TCRdist pipeline was used in a later analysis to assign CDR3 sequences and most-parsimonious VDJ recombination scenarios. A later analysis defined each TCR beta chain by its CDR3 amino acid sequence plus V-gene family, and excluded reads lacking a unique V-gene family. In a later analysis, around 600 highly shared, low-generation-probability nucleotide sequences were removed to address suspected cross-contamination and a sequencing artifact. A later analysis calculated a clonal expansion index for each public chain from normalized within-repertoire ranks of inferred template counts. Generation probabilities in a later analysis came from a VDJ recombination model fitted to out-of-frame rearrangements, and those results were checked against IGoR. Hypergeometric tests were used in a later analysis to score TCR-TCR, TCR-HLA and TCR-CMV co-occurrence, with a repertoire-size bias correction applied to the TCR pairs. A later analysis estimated false discovery rates by permuting HLA or CMV assignments 20 times. In a later analysis, co-occurring TCRs were grouped using DBSCAN, with TCRdist sequence similarity added in when clustering inside HLA-allele-positive subsets. Repertoires with fewer than 30,000 or more than 120,000 public chains were left out of co-occurrence clustering, as were five repertoires with anomalous nucleotide sharing. The source is immuneACCESS, and TCRdb retained only in-frame sequences with V and J called. Part of the clones is not carried over; for the studies checked, unresolved V genes explain less than half of this, and the remainder is unexplained. V and J calls and clone size are those listed in that table; D and trimming were worked out from the DNA. The sample has around 90,000 clones on record, roughly four fifths of them singletons. Around 10% of the sample comes from the top ten.

These data originate in a study of cytomegalovirus exposure and HLA in healthy donors (TCRdb year 2017). With regard to the full study: An earlier analysis of several hundred of the donors reported 276 Gb of sequence data and 117 million unique TCR beta sequences from some 180 million T cells. Donor age, sex, ethnicity and CMV serostatus were compiled together with the repertoire data. On average, 235,054 unique TCR beta nucleotide sequences were sequenced per donor among about 400 genotyped donors of the cohort, with roughly a sixth of those sequences being non-productive. The number of typed donors differed by locus: about 620-630 for A, B, C, DRB1 and DQB1; 500 to 550 for DQA1; approximately 600 for DPA1; and roughly 490 for DPB1. Class I and class II HLA loci were covered by the typing at four-digit resolution. To study patterns of TCR occurrence, a later analysis re-analyzed previously published TCR beta repertoires from more than 550 donors and added high-resolution HLA genotyping. Of the 300 to 500 genotyped donors, 80% to 90% were placed in the genetic ancestry cluster associated with self-reported Caucasian donors. An earlier analysis of 587 of the donors used high-throughput TCR beta sequencing to judge whether each TCR beta V gene segment behaved as functional or pseudogenic. The aim of the study was to test whether cataloging public T cell receptors could identify signatures of past pathogen exposure. Besides the first cohort of 666 subjects, a separate validation cohort made up of 120 or so different subjects was used. Rather than using new phenotypic data, the later analysis identified candidate immune exposures from TCR beta sequences and from how often those sequences occurred across donors. A handful of DR-DQ haplotypes were handled as single units for association and clustering because linkage in the cohort was strong. The study used immunosequencing to profile the T cell repertoires of 670 or so subjects and linked those repertoires to cytomegalovirus serostatus. Every repertoire in the discovery cohort had been generated on one and the same sequencing platform. A later genetic analysis used genome-wide SNP genotypes for 398 of the 666 donors, treating that subset as a discovery cohort. High-throughput TCR immunosequencing, statistical association of individual TCRs with disease status, and machine learning were combined to predict cytomegalovirus infection status. An early release covering roughly 640 HLA-typed donors comprised 250 to 350 gigabases of sequencing data and roughly 86 million unique TCR sequences.

Overall results and qualifications from the work: Some IMGT-functional V segments, including TRBV6-2 and TRBV6-3, could not be told apart with the 87-base-pair reads, so those segments were excluded. In a later genetic analysis, a missense DCLRE1C variant was associated with V-gene and J-gene trimming of TCR beta chains, and the association was replicated in an independent cohort. Sequencing depth was assumed to be roughly uniform across donors in the presence/absence analyses, though that assumption may not hold. Linkage disequilibrium might explain the correlated functional status among segregating V segments, but an unknown experimental factor could not be excluded. A few of the identified cytomegalovirus-associated TCR beta chains were confirmed in vitro to be specific for cytomegalovirus antigens. When HLA alleles, especially DR and DQ, strongly co-occurred, TCR associations were difficult to assign to individual alleles. A later analysis found that TCR association rates varied across HLA loci, with DRB1 alleles showing the most associated TCRs and HLA-C alleles the fewest. Because some donors lacked HLA typing at each locus, the association tests relied only on the typed subset. This cohort had only TCR beta chains sequenced, and the lack of alpha or paired-chain data limited which features could be detected. Most TCR sequences were seen in very few donors, while some public TCRs were found in many individuals. In a later analysis, most CMV-associated TCR beta chains were found to appear HLA-restricted, with HLA associations seemingly driven largely by CMV exposure. Because counts were too low, 15 to 20 rarely observed V segments, including chromosome 9 orphons, were excluded from the earlier analysis of around 590 of the donors. Broadly in line with IMGT annotations, most TCR beta V segments showed up in productive rearrangements about 90% or about 30% of the time in an earlier analysis of several hundred of the donors. Cytomegalovirus status was reported to be diagnosed by the classifier with high specificity and sensitivity in both the original and validation cohorts. The study gave a list of some 150 TCR beta chains associated with cytomegalovirus. A later analysis associated 17,000 or so TCR beta sequences with specific HLA alleles at a false discovery rate of 0.05. In a later analysis, HLA-associated TCR beta chains showed more clonal expansion and lower generation probabilities than non-associated chains that were equally common. A further reported finding was that TCR beta sequences accurately predicted the HLA-A and HLA-B alleles for most subjects in the first cohort. The authors suggested that the approach could potentially be generalized to other disease states and immunological phenotypes. A group of highly shared sequence variants was considered likely to be a technical artifact of the sequencing pipeline. The only immune exposure information available for the cohort was CMV serostatus. A later analysis reported that several top co-occurrence clusters appeared linked to parvovirus B19, influenza, CMV and Epstein-Barr virus. According to a later genetic analysis, donors in an Asian-associated ancestry cluster had fewer N-insertions in productive TCRs than the approximately 650-donor mean.

The junction carries 9 bases between V and J, which are trimmed by 0 bases and 3 bases respectively. Inclusive of the bounding cysteine and phenylalanine, the CDR3 is 14 residues long. The DNA shown is the 42-base CDR3, in frame from base 1. The germline V gene sets CDR1 to MNHNS and CDR2 to SASEGT. The receptor was isolated from a human donor in good health. This chain is built from TRBV6-1 and TRBJ2-7; no D gene call is confident. The sequencing sample was made of PBMCs. For the CDR3, the sequence is CASSEARPLYEQYF. The DNA sequence is given as TGTGCCAGCAGTGAAGCGAGGCCCCTCTACGAGCAGTACTTC.